This is a list of T cell receptor beta chains from one sample in a study of early T cells in non-severe SARS-CoV-2 infection. TCRdb reanalysed the 5' RACE reads using MiXCR and keeps one entry per CDR3 protein. The sample carries 40,000 to 45,000 distinct CDR3 sequences, 12% recorded once. The sequenced sample consisted of whole blood. The receptor source for this set is an adult who was a healthcare worker with PCR-confirmed SARS-CoV-2 infection or an uninfected control (not recorded which). Both conserved end residues are part of each CDR3. A D gene is named only where the DNA matches it firmly. Size tells how often a clone was seen (once, few, many) or the class of an expanded clone, and some rows leave it out.

j_call: TRBJ2-7; cdr3_length: 12; clone_size: few; v_call: TRBV7-2; d_call: .; cdr3_nt: TGTGCCAGCAGCTCCGGATACTACGAGCAGTACTTC; cdr3_aa: CASSSGYYEQYF
j_call: TRBJ1-5; cdr3_length: 14; clone_size: many; v_call: TRBV14; d_call: .; cdr3_nt: TGTGCCAGCAGCCCCTACGGGATCGATCAGCCCCAGCATTTT; cdr3_aa: CASSPYGIDQPQHF
j_call: TRBJ2-2; cdr3_length: 15; clone_size: few; v_call: TRBV7-9; d_call: .; cdr3_nt: TGTGCCAGCAGCTCCATGGCGGGAAAATCCGGGGAGCTGTTTTTT; cdr3_aa: CASSSMAGKSGELFF
j_call: TRBJ1-2; cdr3_length: 15; clone_size: few; v_call: TRBV4-3; d_call: .; cdr3_nt: TGCGCCAGCAGCCAAGATATTTCACAGAACTATGGCTACACCTTC; cdr3_aa: CASSQDISQNYGYTF
j_call: TRBJ2-1; cdr3_length: 15; clone_size: few; v_call: TRBV10-3; d_call: TRBD2; cdr3_nt: TGTGCCATCAGTGATGGGACTAGCGGGAGAGGTTATGTGTTCTTC; cdr3_aa: CAISDGTSGRGYVFF
j_call: TRBJ1-1; cdr3_length: 14; clone_size: many; v_call: TRBV4-1; d_call: .; cdr3_nt: TGCGCCAGCAGCCAAGATGGCAGGGAACCAAAAGCTTTCTTT; cdr3_aa: CASSQDGREPKAFF
j_call: TRBJ2-7; cdr3_length: 18; clone_size: medium-sized; v_call: TRBV7-9; d_call: .; cdr3_nt: TGTGCCAGCAGCTCCTCTGTAACTAGACAGGAGTGGTCCTACGAGCAGTACTTC; cdr3_aa: CASSSSVTRQEWSYEQYF
j_call: TRBJ2-1; cdr3_length: 15; clone_size: .; v_call: TRBV5-1; d_call: .; cdr3_nt: TGCGCCAGCAGCTTCAGGGCTGCGGCCTACAATGAGCAGTTCTTC; cdr3_aa: CASSFRAAAYNEQFF
j_call: TRBJ2-7; cdr3_length: 12; clone_size: many; v_call: TRBV20-1; d_call: TRBD1; cdr3_nt: TGCAGTGCCCTGGGACAGAACTACGAGCAGTACTTC; cdr3_aa: CSALGQNYEQYF
j_call: TRBJ2-5; cdr3_length: 14; clone_size: few; v_call: TRBV15; d_call: .; cdr3_nt: TGTGCCACCAGCGGGCAGGACGAACAAGAGACCCAGTACTTC; cdr3_aa: CATSGQDEQETQYF
j_call: TRBJ2-2; cdr3_length: 18; clone_size: many; v_call: TRBV11-2; d_call: .; cdr3_nt: TGTGCCAGCAGCTTAGCGGTTCTGCGACTAGGGAACACCGGGGAGCTGTTTTTT; cdr3_aa: CASSLAVLRLGNTGELFF
j_call: TRBJ2-3; cdr3_length: 14; clone_size: many; v_call: TRBV6-4; d_call: .; cdr3_nt: TGTGCCAGCAGCCCCGGGCTAGAGGCAGATACGCAGTATTTT; cdr3_aa: CASSPGLEADTQYF
j_call: TRBJ1-2; cdr3_length: 12; clone_size: .; v_call: TRBV11-2; d_call: .; cdr3_nt: TGTGCCAGCAGCCCCGACGGCTATGGCTACACCTTC; cdr3_aa: CASSPDGYGYTF
j_call: TRBJ2-1; cdr3_length: 10; clone_size: .; v_call: TRBV11-2; d_call: .; cdr3_nt: TGTGCCAGCAGCTTCCGGGGGTTATTCTTC; cdr3_aa: CASSFRGLFF
j_call: TRBJ1-5; cdr3_length: 13; clone_size: many; v_call: TRBV29-1; d_call: .; cdr3_nt: TGCAGCGTTGGACGGGGCGACAATCAGCCCCAGCATTTT; cdr3_aa: CSVGRGDNQPQHF
j_call: TRBJ2-7; cdr3_length: 16; clone_size: few; v_call: TRBV4-3; d_call: TRBD1; cdr3_nt: TGCGCCAGCAGCCAAGATAAAGGGACAGGGACCTACGAGCAGTACTTC; cdr3_aa: CASSQDKGTGTYEQYF
j_call: TRBJ2-3; cdr3_length: 16; clone_size: .; v_call: TRBV29-1; d_call: TRBD2; cdr3_nt: TGCAGCGTGGTAACCGGGACTAGCGGGAAAACAGATACGCAGTATTTT; cdr3_aa: CSVVTGTSGKTDTQYF
j_call: TRBJ1-1; cdr3_length: 14; clone_size: many; v_call: TRBV20-1; d_call: TRBD1; cdr3_nt: TGCAGTGCTAGGGGGGACAGAATTTACACTGAAGCTTTCTTT; cdr3_aa: CSARGDRIYTEAFF
j_call: TRBJ2-1; cdr3_length: 14; clone_size: .; v_call: TRBV27; d_call: .; cdr3_nt: TGTGCCAGCAGTTCGTTTGGCGGGGAGATTGAGCAGTTCTTC; cdr3_aa: CASSSFGGEIEQFF
j_call: TRBJ2-1; cdr3_length: 20; clone_size: .; v_call: TRBV24-1; d_call: .; cdr3_nt: TGTGCCACCAGTGATCCTCGGACGGGTCTTGGCGGTAGCTCCTACAATGAGCAGTTCTTC; cdr3_aa: CATSDPRTGLGGSSYNEQFF
j_call: TRBJ2-2; cdr3_length: 19; clone_size: many; v_call: TRBV27; d_call: TRBD1; cdr3_nt: TGTGCCAGCAGCCCCGCACCTCCCCAAGCCAGGGGGCGCACCGGGGAGCTGTTTTTT; cdr3_aa: CASSPAPPQARGRTGELFF
j_call: TRBJ1-4; cdr3_length: 12; clone_size: few; v_call: TRBV10-3; d_call: .; cdr3_nt: TGTGCCATCAGCGATTACAGGGAAAAACTGTTTTTT; cdr3_aa: CAISDYREKLFF
j_call: TRBJ2-2; cdr3_length: 13; clone_size: .; v_call: TRBV7-3; d_call: .; cdr3_nt: TGTGCCAGCAGCTTATACGGGGCCGGGGAGCTGTTTTTT; cdr3_aa: CASSLYGAGELFF
j_call: TRBJ2-3; cdr3_length: 15; clone_size: few; v_call: TRBV28; d_call: .; cdr3_nt: TGTGCCAGCAGCTTGGGGGGAACTAGCACAGATACGCAGTATTTT; cdr3_aa: CASSLGGTSTDTQYF
j_call: TRBJ2-1; cdr3_length: 13; clone_size: many; v_call: TRBV29-1; d_call: .; cdr3_nt: TGCAGCGTAGACTCCGGGACAAACAATGAGCAGTTCTTC; cdr3_aa: CSVDSGTNNEQFF
j_call: TRBJ2-7; cdr3_length: 15; clone_size: .; v_call: TRBV20-1; d_call: TRBD2; cdr3_nt: TGCAGTGCTAGACTAGCGGGAGTTCTCGGCTACGAGCAGTACTTC; cdr3_aa: CSARLAGVLGYEQYF
j_call: TRBJ2-1; cdr3_length: 15; clone_size: many; v_call: TRBV7-9; d_call: TRBD2; cdr3_nt: TGTGCCAGCAGCTTACTAGCGGGGGGGCTTAATGAGCAGTTCTTC; cdr3_aa: CASSLLAGGLNEQFF
j_call: TRBJ2-7; cdr3_length: 15; clone_size: many; v_call: TRBV10-3; d_call: .; cdr3_nt: TGTGCCATCAGTGGGCCGACAGAGAGCTTTTACGAGCAGTACTTC; cdr3_aa: CAISGPTESFYEQYF
j_call: TRBJ2-7; cdr3_length: 13; clone_size: few; v_call: TRBV4-1; d_call: .; cdr3_nt: TGCGCCAGCAGTCTTAGGGAGGATTACGAGCAGTACTTC; cdr3_aa: CASSLREDYEQYF
j_call: TRBJ2-3; cdr3_length: 17; clone_size: many; v_call: TRBV12-3/TRBV12-4; d_call: .; cdr3_nt: TGTGCCAGCAGTCCGCCCGAGTGGGGGGGGGCCACAGATACGCAGTATTTT; cdr3_aa: CASSPPEWGGATDTQYF
j_call: TRBJ1-1; cdr3_length: 14; clone_size: many; v_call: TRBV6-2/TRBV6-3; d_call: .; cdr3_nt: TGTGCCAGCAGTTACCCCTCACGTGAGGCTGAAGCTTTCTTT; cdr3_aa: CASSYPSREAEAFF
j_call: TRBJ2-3; cdr3_length: 16; clone_size: many; v_call: TRBV9; d_call: .; cdr3_nt: TGTGCCAGCAGCGTAGAGGGAGTTGGAAGCACAGATACGCAGTATTTT; cdr3_aa: CASSVEGVGSTDTQYF
j_call: TRBJ2-3; cdr3_length: 17; clone_size: few; v_call: TRBV4-3; d_call: TRBD1; cdr3_nt: TGCGCCAGCAGCCAAGGGACGACAGGGCTTGGCACAGATACGCAGTATTTT; cdr3_aa: CASSQGTTGLGTDTQYF
j_call: TRBJ1-1; cdr3_length: 14; clone_size: many; v_call: TRBV3-1; d_call: .; cdr3_nt: TGTGCCAGCAGCCCGTTGCAGGGTAACACTGAAGCTTTCTTT; cdr3_aa: CASSPLQGNTEAFF
j_call: TRBJ2-3; cdr3_length: 13; clone_size: many; v_call: TRBV5-1; d_call: .; cdr3_nt: TGCGCCAGCAGCTTGGGGAGCACAGATACGCAGTATTTT; cdr3_aa: CASSLGSTDTQYF
j_call: TRBJ1-2; cdr3_length: 15; clone_size: large; v_call: TRBV14; d_call: .; cdr3_nt: TGTGCCAGCAGCCCGACGGCGGGGGGAAACTATGGCTACACCTTC; cdr3_aa: CASSPTAGGNYGYTF
j_call: TRBJ2-4; cdr3_length: 15; clone_size: many; v_call: TRBV2; d_call: .; cdr3_nt: TGTGCCAGCAGTGTAACGGGGGGCCCTCCTAGCATTCAGTACTTC; cdr3_aa: CASSVTGGPPSIQYF
j_call: TRBJ1-1; cdr3_length: 14; clone_size: .; v_call: TRBV4-3; d_call: .; cdr3_nt: TGCGCCAGCAGCCAAGATGTAGGAGATCATGAAGCTTTCTTT; cdr3_aa: CASSQDVGDHEAFF
j_call: TRBJ2-7; cdr3_length: 18; clone_size: .; v_call: TRBV11-2; d_call: .; cdr3_nt: TGTGCCAGCAGCTTTTTGGGGGCGGACCCCGTTTTGAGAGGGGAGCAGTACTTC; cdr3_aa: CASSFLGADPVLRGEQYF
j_call: TRBJ2-3; cdr3_length: 13; clone_size: few; v_call: TRBV2; d_call: .; cdr3_nt: TGTGCCAGCGTCACTCTCGGCACAGATACGCAGTATTTT; cdr3_aa: CASVTLGTDTQYF
j_call: TRBJ1-2; cdr3_length: 16; clone_size: many; v_call: TRBV29-1; d_call: TRBD1; cdr3_nt: TGCAGCGTTGAAGATCAGCAGGGGGAGAGAAGCTATGGCTACACCTTC; cdr3_aa: CSVEDQQGERSYGYTF
j_call: TRBJ2-7; cdr3_length: 15; clone_size: .; v_call: TRBV6-5; d_call: TRBD2; cdr3_nt: TGTGCCAGCAGTTCCAACCTAGCGGGAGGCTACGAGCAGTACTTC; cdr3_aa: CASSSNLAGGYEQYF
j_call: TRBJ2-3; cdr3_length: 15; clone_size: few; v_call: TRBV11-2; d_call: .; cdr3_nt: TGTGCCAGCAGCTTAATGATCGGTAGCACAGATACGCAGTATTTT; cdr3_aa: CASSLMIGSTDTQYF
j_call: TRBJ2-1; cdr3_length: 16; clone_size: .; v_call: TRBV20-1; d_call: TRBD2; cdr3_nt: TGCAGTGCTACCAGCGGACTAGCGGGGTCCCCCAATGAGCAGTTCTTC; cdr3_aa: CSATSGLAGSPNEQFF
j_call: TRBJ2-7; cdr3_length: 12; clone_size: few; v_call: TRBV3-1; d_call: TRBD1; cdr3_nt: TGTGCCAGCAGCCACACAGGGGACGAGCAGTACTTC; cdr3_aa: CASSHTGDEQYF
j_call: TRBJ2-7; cdr3_length: 15; clone_size: many; v_call: TRBV28; d_call: .; cdr3_nt: TGTGCCAGCAGTTACCCTACAGGTTCCATCTACGAGCAGTACTTC; cdr3_aa: CASSYPTGSIYEQYF
j_call: TRBJ2-1; cdr3_length: 15; clone_size: .; v_call: TRBV19; d_call: .; cdr3_nt: TGTGCCAGTAGGGGGGGTGCGGAAATACACAATGAGCAGTTCTTC; cdr3_aa: CASRGGAEIHNEQFF